This T cell receptor (beta chain) was sequenced in a study of T cells in Graves' hyperthyroidism and ophthalmopathy. Study-wide background: The initial diagnosis was the point when peripheral blood was collected, ahead of any treatment. Findings of the study overall: Also found in blood were most expanded thyroid clonotypes above 0.001.

The CDR3 regions of TCR beta were amplified from RNA transcripts. A set of HTBI primers served as the primers for a first-round RT-PCR of the TCR CDR3. TCRdb re-called the multiplex PCR reads through MiXCR, storing one row per CDR3 protein. The data show a few hundred thousand distinct CDR3 sequences, with roughly 16% seen just once and around 3.5% held by the top ten. Germline V gene sequence: CDR1 MNHEY, CDR2 SVGAGI. The V end was cut by 6 bases, the J end by 4 bases, with 25 bases between. The CDR3 is 18 residues long. Points on this clonotype: As yet, its antigen is unknown.

The material sequenced was blood. The chain combines TRBV6-5 with TRBJ2-1; D tentatively reads TRBD1 or TRBD2 (5 bases each). The clonotype comes from a woman between 35 and 50 years old with Graves' ophthalmopathy. The CDR3 reads CASSHSLGWDGEYNEQFF. DNA of the CDR3: TGTGCCAGCAGCCACTCCCTTGGGTGGGACGGGGAATACAATGAGCAGTTCTTC.